This T cell receptor (beta chain) came from a study of post-analysis software for immune sequencing data. About the study: There were relapsing-remitting, secondary progressive and progressive-relapsing multiple sclerosis among the disease courses included.

This clonotype was picked up a small number of times. Antigen: not known. Sequencing libraries made from TCR beta cDNA carried unique molecular identifiers. Researchers reported 520,000 or so cDNA molecules coming from around 1 to 9.1 million T cells. TCRdb passed the PCR reads through MiXCR, listing each CDR3 protein once. The top ten clones hold around an eighth of a sample with over 300,000 distinct CDR3 sequences, 30% to 45% of them seen once. CDR3 size: 16 residues. The V segment lost 4 bases and the J segment 6 bases; nucleotides outside the gene matches: 5. CDR1 MNHEY and CDR2 SMNVEV come from the germline V gene (reference sequence). The study, taken as a whole, reports: Significantly lower normalized Chao1 diversity was seen in multiple sclerosis patients than in controls. With TRBV5-6, TRBV5-1 and TRBV20-1 included, about five TRBV segments were more frequent in patients than in controls.

Material: blood. V is TRBV27 and J is TRBJ2-1, with 14 bases fitting TRBD2. The clonotype originates from a girl between 5 and 17 years old with multiple sclerosis. The CDR3 coding sequence is TGTGCCAGCAGTTCTCGACTAGCGGGGGGGCCCAATGAGCAGTTCTTC. Its translation is CASSSRLAGGPNEQFF.